These 29 T cell receptor beta chains share one sample of origin, sequenced in a study of blood T cells in healthy people across ages. Together with a sample-barcoded 5' primer, a J-beta primer mix was included in a second PCR lasting roughly 6 to 12 cycles. TCRdb itself ran the 5' RACE reads through MiXCR, one entry per CDR3 protein. The sample has roughly 500,000 distinct CDR3 sequences, 27% seen once. The sequenced material came from blood. These receptors all come from a woman between 65 and 79 years old in good health.

This clonotype came up a few times. The chain carries TRBV9 and TRBJ2-3; D unclear. Per germline, CDR1 SGDLS and CDR2 YYNGEE. V was shortened by 3 bases and J by 0 bases, with 8 bases between the two germline ends. The CDR3 spans 14 residues. In DNA, the CDR3 is TGTGCCAGCAGCGCTCTGGGCAGCACAGATACGCAGTATTTT. It translates to CASSALGSTDTQYF.

This chain links TRBV7-2 with TRBJ2-5; the D gene is possibly TRBD2 (7 bases). This CDR3 contains 15 residues. The V end was cut by 4 bases, the J end by 2 bases, with 14 bases between. The V gene's germline CDR1 is SGHTA and CDR2 FQGNSA. This chain's CDR3 is CASSYQAGTQETQYF. CDR3 DNA sequence: TGTGCCAGCAGCTATCAAGCGGGGACACAAGAGACCCAGTACTTC.

The table lists this clonotype with many counts. The CDR3 DNA follows: TGTGCCAGTTCCTGGGGGAATGTACGGGAGACCCAGTACTTC. Protein sequence: CASSWGNVRETQYF. The rearrangement uses TRBV28 and TRBJ2-5; the D call may be TRBD1 or TRBD2 (5 bases each). Germline V CDR1 and CDR2: MDHEN, SYDVKM. The V end was cut by 9 bases, the J end by 5 bases, with 19 bases between. This CDR3 contains 14 residues.

In its sample, this clonotype was seen a few times. V is TRBV2 and J is TRBJ1-1, with TRBD1 as a possible D gene (6 bases). V shed 5 bases and J shed 6 bases, with 16 bases lying between them. CDR1 SNHLY and CDR2 FYNNEI come from the germline V gene. There are 14 residues in the CDR3. The CDR3 here is CASSRKGVGAEAFF. The CDR3 nucleotides are TGTGCCAGCAGTCGAAAGGGGGTTGGTGCTGAAGCTTTCTTT.

As DNA, the CDR3 is TGTGCCAGCAGCTTGGGGCAGGGTAGGGGAGAGACCCAGTACTTC. This encodes CASSLGQGRGETQYF. The chain carries TRBV5-4 and TRBJ2-5; weak D call: TRBD1 (5 bases). The germline V gene has CDR1 SGHNT and CDR2 YYREEE (reference sequence). The CDR3 length is 15 residues. Trimming removed 0 bases at V and 4 bases at J, with 13 bases between.

The J gene is TRBJ2-7, the V gene TRBV5-1; D remains unclear. Trimming took 4 bases from V and 3 from J, leaving 8 bases between them. CDR1 is SGHRS, CDR2 YFSETQ, per germline. This CDR3 contains 12 residues. This CDR3 is CASSAKYYEQYF. CDR3 coding DNA: TGCGCCAGCAGCGCCAAATACTACGAGCAGTACTTC.

This chain connects TRBV7-6 to TRBJ2-7; D is undetermined. The CDR3 sequence is 13 residues long. Germline V gives CDR1 SGHVS, CDR2 FNYEAQ. V dropped 6 bases and J dropped 0 bases, with 9 bases sitting between them. CDR3 DNA sequence: TGTGCCAGCAGTTTTCGTAGCTCCTACGAGCAGTACTTC. This gives the protein CASSFRSSYEQYF.

This clonotype was picked up one time. This chain uses TRBV12-3 or TRBV12-4 with TRBJ2-1; the D gene is possibly TRBD2 (6 bases). The CDR3 totals 15 residues. The V gene lost 6 bases and the J gene lost 4 bases, with 16 bases spanning the gap. The CDR3 protein is CASRLRDGGYNEQFF. The CDR3 nucleotides are TGTGCCAGCAGGCTCCGGGACGGGGGTTACAATGAGCAGTTCTTC.

This clonotype was detected a few times. The rearrangement links TRBV6-5 to TRBJ2-4, with 8 bases that match TRBD2. Germline V gene sequence: CDR1 MNHEY, CDR2 SVGAGI. The trim removed 5 bases at V and 4 bases at J, leaving 7 bases unmatched. This CDR3 spans 15 amino acids. For the CDR3, the DNA is TGTGCCAGCAGTCCAGTGGGCGGGGGGAAAAACATTCAGTACTTC. It is translated as CASSPVGGGKNIQYF.

This clonotype was seen a handful of times. J is TRBJ1-2 and V is TRBV4-2; D call uncertain. This CDR3 has 14 residues. The ends were cut back, 1 base at V and 4 bases at J, with 10 bases in the middle. The germline V gene has CDR1 LGHNA and CDR2 YNFKEQ. In DNA form, the CDR3 reads TGTGCCAGCAGCCAAGCTACCCCCGGCTATGGCTACACCTTC. Its protein is CASSQATPGYGYTF.

The chain couples TRBV6-5 to TRBJ1-2; D unresolved. Germline-derived CDR1 and CDR2 are MNHEY and SVGAGI. Trimming removed 4 bases from V and 4 bases from J, with 13 bases in between. This CDR3 contains 14 residues. CDR3 coding DNA: TGTGCCAGCAGTTCCGGGCAACTCGTCTATGGCTACACCTTC. This sequence encodes CASSSGQLVYGYTF.

The gene calls are TRBV6-5 and TRBJ2-1; 7 positions match TRBD1. The germline V gene has CDR1 MNHEY and CDR2 SVGAGI. Trimming took 2 bases from V and 2 from J; bases not matched to a gene: 15. This CDR3 spans 19 amino acids. The CDR3 DNA reads as TGTGCCAGCAGTTACAGAAGGCTGCTCCGGGACAGCCCCTACAATGAGCAGTTCTTC. Encoded protein: CASSYRRLLRDSPYNEQFF.

In this sample, this clonotype turned up a few times. The conserved phenylalanine or tryptophan normally closing the CDR3 is absent here, so this likely arose from a read error. The chain combines TRBV7-2 with TRBJ2-7, with D uncertain. V lost 4 bases and J 3 bases, leaving 4 bases between the germline ends. The CDR3 covers 11 residues. Germline V gives CDR1 SGHTA, CDR2 FQGNSA. CDR3 DNA sequence: TGTGCCAGCAGCTATGACTACGAGCAGTACCTC. Protein: CASSYDYEQYL.

This clonotype was picked up a small number of times. J is TRBJ2-3 and V is TRBV7-2; D is unresolved. Germline V CDR1 and CDR2: SGHTA, FQGNSA. Trimming removed 5 bases at V and 0 bases at J, with 15 bases between. This CDR3 comprises 16 residues. CDR3 loop: CASSLLFGVSTDTQYF. The CDR3 DNA reads as TGTGCCAGCAGCCTTCTTTTTGGGGTTAGCACAGATACGCAGTATTTT.

There are a few counts of this clonotype. The gene calls are TRBV20-1 and TRBJ1-4; 7 bases are a match to TRBD1. Trimming at V came to 3 bases and at J to 3 bases, leaving 4 bases not matched to a gene. In germline, CDR1 is DFQATT, CDR2 SNEGSKA (reference sequence). The CDR3 totals 14 residues. CDR3 amino acids: CSARVTGSNEKLFF. The DNA of the CDR3 is TGCAGTGCTAGGGTGACAGGGTCTAATGAAAAACTGTTTTTT.

This clonotype was counted only a few times. V is TRBV20-1 and J is TRBJ2-5, with 8 bases lining up with TRBD1. The J call could be wrong; TRBJ2-7 is a better fit for the DNA end. The length of the CDR3 is 14 residues. CDR1 and CDR2 from the germline V gene are DFQATT and SNEGSKA (reference sequence). In DNA form, the CDR3 reads TGCAGTGCGGCCGGGACAGGTGATACCTACGAGCAGTACTTC. As protein: CSAAGTGDTYEQYF.

The V and J genes are TRBV5-1 and TRBJ2-2; D unclear. The germline V and J ends were trimmed by 4 bases and 1 base, with 14 bases remaining between them. This CDR3 has 16 residues. Germline CDR1 reads SGHRS; CDR2 reads YFSETQ. The CDR3, as DNA: TGCGCCAGCAGCGAAGGTGGGGTCCTGAACACCGGGGAGCTGTTTTTT. Residues: CASSEGGVLNTGELFF.

The V gene is TRBV9, the J gene TRBJ1-6, with D possibly matching TRBD1 (5 bases). Trimming took off 5 bases at V and 7 bases at J, with 13 bases between the two ends. The CDR3 extends over 14 amino acids. Germline loops: CDR1 SGDLS, CDR2 YYNGEE. CDR3 amino acids: CASRTGTENSPLHF. The CDR3 bases are TGTGCCAGCAGAACCGGGACGGAAAATTCACCCCTCCACTTT.

This chain uses TRBV6-1 with TRBJ2-5; 7 nucleotides align to TRBD2. The J call may be in error: the DNA end matches TRBJ2-7 better. Germline-derived CDR1 and CDR2 are MNHNS and SASEGT. This CDR3 has 15 residues. The CDR3 spells CASSEVSGEAYEQYF. As DNA, the CDR3 is TGTGCCAGCAGTGAAGTGAGCGGGGAAGCATACGAGCAGTACTTC.

Comments on this clonotype: The junction departs from germline at one end; a sequencing error may be responsible. The V and J genes are TRBV7-9 and TRBJ2-1, with 10 bases lining up with TRBD2. The germline CDR1 and CDR2 sequences are SEHNR and FQNEAQ (reference sequence). The CDR3 covers 19 residues. In DNA, the CDR3 is TGCGCCAGCAGCTTAGGTCGAGAAGCGGGGGGGTCGGTCTACAATGGGCAGTTCTTC. Protein sequence: CASSLGREAGGSVYNGQFF.

The rearrangement joins TRBV27 to TRBJ2-5; TRBD2 aligns across 12 bases. The CDR3 runs 15 residues. The V gene's germline CDR1 is MNHEY and CDR2 SMNVEV (reference sequence). The V segment lost 4 bases and the J segment 3 bases; nucleotides outside the gene matches: 3. The chain's CDR3 is CASSSPSGGEETQYF. The CDR3 DNA sequence: TGTGCCAGCAGTTCACCTAGCGGGGGGGAAGAGACCCAGTACTTC.

The chain has TRBV20-1 and TRBJ1-1; D unresolved. This CDR3 region has 12 residues. The V gene lost 8 bases and the J gene lost 1 base, with 11 bases spanning the gap. The germline V gene has CDR1 DFQATT and CDR2 SNEGSKA (reference sequence). This chain's CDR3 is CSLTPGNTEAFF. The CDR3 DNA is TGCAGTCTGACTCCAGGGAACACTGAAGCTTTCTTT.

This rearrangement joins TRBV4-2 to TRBJ2-5; 10 bases map to TRBD1. Germline CDR1 reads LGHNA; CDR2 reads YNFKEQ. This CDR3 has 15 amino acids. Trimming at V came to 1 base and at J to 4 bases, leaving 3 bases not matched to a gene. CDR3 sequence reads: CASSQGQGAGETQYF. The CDR3 DNA reads TGTGCCAGCAGCCAAGGACAGGGGGCCGGAGAGACCCAGTACTTC.

The chain is built from TRBV6-2 or TRBV6-3 and TRBJ1-2; 9 positions agree with TRBD1. J was trimmed by 5 bases and V by 5 bases; bases with no gene match: 18. This CDR3 comprises 18 residues. Germline V CDR1 and CDR2: MNHEY, SVGEGT. CDR3 region: CASSPFRDRESYRYGYTF. The CDR3 DNA is TGTGCCAGCAGTCCGTTTCGGGACAGGGAATCGTATCGATATGGCTACACCTTC.

This chain joins TRBV7-2 and TRBJ2-5; 10 bases match TRBD2. V dropped 5 bases and J dropped 5; count of bases not matched to a gene: 8. The V gene's germline CDR1 is SGHTA and CDR2 FQGNSA. This CDR3 region has 15 residues. CDR3 amino acids: CASSPSGGIRETQYF. The CDR3 DNA reads TGTGCCAGCAGCCCTAGCGGGGGCATACGGGAGACCCAGTACTTC.

This chain joins TRBV18 and TRBJ2-3; D unclear. The CDR3 spans 12 residues. V was cut by 8 bases and J by 4 bases, with 10 bases left in between. Germline V gives CDR1 KGHSH, CDR2 LQKENI. In nucleotides, the CDR3 is TGTGCCAGCACCAACGATGCAGATACGCAGTATTTT. This encodes CASTNDADTQYF.

The V call is TRBV6-2 or TRBV6-3, the J call TRBJ2-7; perhaps D is TRBD1 or TRBD2 (6 bases each). V was cut by 6 bases and J by 0 bases, with 15 bases left in between. CDR1 is MNHEY, CDR2 SVGEGT, per germline. The CDR3 covers 15 residues. CDR3 sequence reads: CASRSWGAHSYEQYF. The CDR3 DNA reads TGTGCCAGCAGATCCTGGGGGGCTCACTCCTACGAGCAGTACTTC.

Only a few counts were recorded for this clonotype. The V and J genes are TRBV12-3 or TRBV12-4 and TRBJ2-7, with 12 bases aligning to TRBD1. The CDR3 runs 15 residues. After removal of 5 bases from V and 2 bases from J, the junction contained 4 bases not matched to a gene. CDR3 amino acids: CASSRGTGGAYEQYF. As DNA, the CDR3 is TGTGCCAGCAGTCGCGGGACAGGGGGCGCCTACGAGCAGTACTTC.

This clonotype has just a few counts. This rearrangement joins TRBV14 to TRBJ2-1, with TRBD2 identical over 8 bases. J lost 3 bases, V lost 3 bases, and 10 bases had no gene match. CDR3 size: 17 residues. Germline loops: CDR1 SGHDN, CDR2 FVKESK. DNA of the CDR3: TGTGCCAGCAGCCAGGGGCAGGAGCGGGGGAACTACAATGAGCAGTTCTTC. Translated, it gives CASSQGQERGNYNEQFF.